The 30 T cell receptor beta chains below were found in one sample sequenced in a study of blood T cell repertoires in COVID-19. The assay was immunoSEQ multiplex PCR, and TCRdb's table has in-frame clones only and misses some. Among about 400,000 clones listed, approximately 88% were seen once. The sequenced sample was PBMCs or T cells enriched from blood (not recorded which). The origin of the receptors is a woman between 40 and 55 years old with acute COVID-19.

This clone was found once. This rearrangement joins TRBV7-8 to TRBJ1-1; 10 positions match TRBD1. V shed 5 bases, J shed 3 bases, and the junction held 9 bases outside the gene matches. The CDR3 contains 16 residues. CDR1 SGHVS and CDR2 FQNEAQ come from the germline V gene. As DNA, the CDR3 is TGTGCCAGCAGCCCACTATCCGGGACAGGGGACACTGAAGCTTTCTTT. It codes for CASSPLSGTGDTEAFF. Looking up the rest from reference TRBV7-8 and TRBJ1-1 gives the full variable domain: GAGVSQSPRYKVAKRGQDVALRCDPISGHVSLFWYQQALGQGPEFLTYFQNEAQLDKSGLPSDRFFAERPEGSVSTLKIQRTQQEDSAVYLCASSPLSGTGDTEAFFGQGTRLTVV.

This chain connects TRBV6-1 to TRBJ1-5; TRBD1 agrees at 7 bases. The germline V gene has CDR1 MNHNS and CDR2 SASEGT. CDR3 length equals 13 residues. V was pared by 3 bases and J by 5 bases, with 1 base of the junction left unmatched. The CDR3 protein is CASSDTGDQPQHF. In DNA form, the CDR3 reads TGTGCCAGCAGTGATACAGGGGATCAGCCCCAGCATTTT.

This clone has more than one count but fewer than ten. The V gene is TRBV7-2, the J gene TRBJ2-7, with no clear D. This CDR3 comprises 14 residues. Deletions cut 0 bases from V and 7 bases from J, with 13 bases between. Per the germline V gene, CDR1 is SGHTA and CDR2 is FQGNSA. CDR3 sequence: CASSLAPSAGEQYF. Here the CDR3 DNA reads TGTGCCAGCAGCTTAGCGCCATCTGCCGGGGAGCAGTACTTC.

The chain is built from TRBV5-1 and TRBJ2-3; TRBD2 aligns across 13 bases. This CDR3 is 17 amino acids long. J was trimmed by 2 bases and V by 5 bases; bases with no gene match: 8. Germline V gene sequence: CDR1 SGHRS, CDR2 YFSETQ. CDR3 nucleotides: TGCGCCAGCAGTCCCGGGACTAGCGGGGCTTTCACAGATACGCAGTATTTT. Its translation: CASSPGTSGAFTDTQYF.

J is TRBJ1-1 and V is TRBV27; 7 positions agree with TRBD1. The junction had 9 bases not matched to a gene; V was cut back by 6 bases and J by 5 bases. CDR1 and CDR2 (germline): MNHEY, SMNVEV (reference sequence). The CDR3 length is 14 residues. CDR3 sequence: CASRRQGSGTEAFF. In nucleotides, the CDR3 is TGTGCCAGCAGAAGACAGGGAAGTGGGACTGAAGCTTTCTTT.

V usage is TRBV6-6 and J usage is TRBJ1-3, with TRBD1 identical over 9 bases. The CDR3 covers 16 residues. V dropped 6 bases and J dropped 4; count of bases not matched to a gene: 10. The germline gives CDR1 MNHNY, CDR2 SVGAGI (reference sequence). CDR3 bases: TGTGCCAGCAGCAACCCGGGACAGGGATTGGGAAACACCATATATTTT. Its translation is CASSNPGQGLGNTIYF.

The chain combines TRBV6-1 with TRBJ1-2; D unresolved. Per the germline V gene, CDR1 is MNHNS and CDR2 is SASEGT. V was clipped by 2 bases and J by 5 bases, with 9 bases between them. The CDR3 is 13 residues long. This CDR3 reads CASSERRLYGYTF. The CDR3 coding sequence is TGTGCCAGCAGTGAAAGGAGGCTGTATGGCTACACCTTC.

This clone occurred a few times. The CDR3 region has the DNA TGTGCCTGGATGCGGCGGGAGACCCAGTACTTC. This gives the protein CAWMRRETQYF. This chain links TRBV30 with TRBJ2-5; D gene uncertain. Germline V CDR1 and CDR2: GTSNPN, SVGIG (reference sequence). The CDR3 contains 11 residues. Deletions cut 4 bases from V and 5 bases from J, with 8 bases between.

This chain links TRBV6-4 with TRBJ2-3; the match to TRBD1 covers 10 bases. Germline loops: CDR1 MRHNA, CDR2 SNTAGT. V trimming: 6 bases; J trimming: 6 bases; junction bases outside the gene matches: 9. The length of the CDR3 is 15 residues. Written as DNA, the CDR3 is TGTGCCAGCAGATCCGCCGGGACAGGGGCGGATACGCAGTATTTT. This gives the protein CASRSAGTGADTQYF.

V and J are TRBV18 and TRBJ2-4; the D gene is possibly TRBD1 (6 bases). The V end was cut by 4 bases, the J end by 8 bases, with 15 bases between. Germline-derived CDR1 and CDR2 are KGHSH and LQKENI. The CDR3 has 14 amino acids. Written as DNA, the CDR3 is TGTGCCAGCTCACTCGACAGGTGGAGTGACATTCAGTACTTC. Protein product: CASSLDRWSDIQYF.

DNA of the CDR3: TGTGCCATCAGCGGGACAGGTAATCAGCCCCAGCATTTT. Amino acids: CAISGTGNQPQHF. This chain uses TRBV10-3 with TRBJ1-5; TRBD1 aligns across 8 bases. Germline V gene lookup returns CDR1 ENHRY and CDR2 SYGVKD. Trimming cost V 6 bases and J 4 bases; bases outside gene matches: 2. CDR3 length equals 13 residues.

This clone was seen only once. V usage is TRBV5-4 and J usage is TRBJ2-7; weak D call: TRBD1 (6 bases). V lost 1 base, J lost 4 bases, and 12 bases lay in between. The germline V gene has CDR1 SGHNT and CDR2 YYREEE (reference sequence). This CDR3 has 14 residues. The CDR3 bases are TGTGCCAGCAGCTTGCGGGACAACATTTACGAGCAGTACTTC. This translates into CASSLRDNIYEQYF.

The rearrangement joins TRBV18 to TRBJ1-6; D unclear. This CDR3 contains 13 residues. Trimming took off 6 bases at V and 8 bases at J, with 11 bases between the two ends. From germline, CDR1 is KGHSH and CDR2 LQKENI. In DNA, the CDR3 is TGTGCCAGCTCCCTCGAGGAGGATTCACCCCTCCACTTT. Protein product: CASSLEEDSPLHF.

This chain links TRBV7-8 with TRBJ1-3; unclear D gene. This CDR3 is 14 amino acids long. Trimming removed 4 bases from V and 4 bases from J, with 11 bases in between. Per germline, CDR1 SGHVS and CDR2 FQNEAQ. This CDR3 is CASSYGLIGNTIYF. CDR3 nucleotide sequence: TGTGCCAGCAGCTACGGACTTATCGGAAACACCATATATTTT.

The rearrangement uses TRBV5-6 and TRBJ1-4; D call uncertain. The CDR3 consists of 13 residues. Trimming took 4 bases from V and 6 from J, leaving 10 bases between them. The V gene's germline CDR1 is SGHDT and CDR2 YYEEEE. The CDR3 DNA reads TGTGCCAGCAGCAAGGCACAGCATGAAAAACTGTTTTTT. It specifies CASSKAQHEKLFF.

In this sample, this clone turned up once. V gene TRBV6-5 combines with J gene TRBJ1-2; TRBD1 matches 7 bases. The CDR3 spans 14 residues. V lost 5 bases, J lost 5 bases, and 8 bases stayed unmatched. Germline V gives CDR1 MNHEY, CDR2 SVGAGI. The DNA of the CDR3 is TGTGCCAGCAGTCTGACAGGGAGTACGTATGGCTACACCTTC. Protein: CASSLTGSTYGYTF.

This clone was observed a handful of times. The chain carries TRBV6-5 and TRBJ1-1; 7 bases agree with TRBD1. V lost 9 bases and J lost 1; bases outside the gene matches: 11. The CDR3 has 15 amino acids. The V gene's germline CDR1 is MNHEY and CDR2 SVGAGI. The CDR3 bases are TGTGCCAGGATGAAAAAGAGGACAGGGAACACTGAAGCTTTCTTT. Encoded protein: CARMKKRTGNTEAFF.

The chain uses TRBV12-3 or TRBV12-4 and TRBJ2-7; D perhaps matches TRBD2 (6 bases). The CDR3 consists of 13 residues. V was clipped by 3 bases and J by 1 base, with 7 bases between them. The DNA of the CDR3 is TGTGCCAGCAGTTTCGGGGGTTCCTACGAGCAGTACTTC. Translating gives CASSFGGSYEQYF.

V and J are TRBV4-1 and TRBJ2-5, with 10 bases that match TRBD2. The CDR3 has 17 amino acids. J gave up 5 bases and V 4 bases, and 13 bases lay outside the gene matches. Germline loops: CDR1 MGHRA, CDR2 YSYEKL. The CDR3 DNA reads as TGCGCCAGCAGCCTACTAGCGGGGACAAGGGTGTATGAGACCCAGTACTTC. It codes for CASSLLAGTRVYETQYF.

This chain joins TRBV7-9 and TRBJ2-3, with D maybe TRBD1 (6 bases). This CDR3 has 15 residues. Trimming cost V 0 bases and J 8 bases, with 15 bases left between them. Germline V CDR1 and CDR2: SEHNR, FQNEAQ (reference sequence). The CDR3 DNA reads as TGTGCCAGCAGCTTAGCGCCAGGGGTGCAGGGTACGCAGTATTTT. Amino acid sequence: CASSLAPGVQGTQYF.

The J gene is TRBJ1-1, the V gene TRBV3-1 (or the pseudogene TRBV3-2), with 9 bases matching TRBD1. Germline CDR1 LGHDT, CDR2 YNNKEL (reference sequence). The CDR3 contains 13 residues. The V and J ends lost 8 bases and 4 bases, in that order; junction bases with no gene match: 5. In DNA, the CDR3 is TGTGCCAGCGTACAGGGGGCCTCCACTGAAGCTTTCTTT. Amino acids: CASVQGASTEAFF.

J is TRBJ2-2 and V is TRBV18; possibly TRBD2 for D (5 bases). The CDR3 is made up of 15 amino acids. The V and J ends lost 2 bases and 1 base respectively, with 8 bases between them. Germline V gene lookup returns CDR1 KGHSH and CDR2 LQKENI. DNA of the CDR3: TGTGCCAGCTCACCAGAGGACTGGAACACCGGGGAGCTGTTTTTT. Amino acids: CASSPEDWNTGELFF.

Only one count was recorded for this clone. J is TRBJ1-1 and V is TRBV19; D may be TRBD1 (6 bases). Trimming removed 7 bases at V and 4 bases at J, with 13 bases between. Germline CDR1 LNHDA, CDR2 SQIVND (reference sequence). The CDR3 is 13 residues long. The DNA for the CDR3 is TGTGCCAGTAACCGGGGGGCGGGCACTGAAGCTTTCTTT. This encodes CASNRGAGTEAFF. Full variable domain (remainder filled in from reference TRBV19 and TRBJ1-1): DGGITQSPKYLFRKEGQNVTLSCEQNLNHDAMYWYRQDPGQGLRLIYYSQIVNDFQKGDIAEGYSVSREKKESFPLTVTSAQKNPTAFYLCASNRGAGTEAFFGQGTRLTVV.

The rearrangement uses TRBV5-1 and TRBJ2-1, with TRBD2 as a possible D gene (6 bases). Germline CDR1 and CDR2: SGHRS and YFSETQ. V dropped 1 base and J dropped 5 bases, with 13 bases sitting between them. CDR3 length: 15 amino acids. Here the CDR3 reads CASSLNSGANNEQFF. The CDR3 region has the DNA TGCGCCAGCAGCTTGAATAGCGGAGCTAACAATGAGCAGTTCTTC.

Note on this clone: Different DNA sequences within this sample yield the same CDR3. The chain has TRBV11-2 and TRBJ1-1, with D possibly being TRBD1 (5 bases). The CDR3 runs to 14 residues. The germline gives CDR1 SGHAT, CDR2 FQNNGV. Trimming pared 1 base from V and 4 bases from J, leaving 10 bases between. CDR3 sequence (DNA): TGTGCCAGCAGCTTAGGGGTGGGGGGCACTGAAGCTTTCTTT. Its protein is CASSLGVGGTEAFF.

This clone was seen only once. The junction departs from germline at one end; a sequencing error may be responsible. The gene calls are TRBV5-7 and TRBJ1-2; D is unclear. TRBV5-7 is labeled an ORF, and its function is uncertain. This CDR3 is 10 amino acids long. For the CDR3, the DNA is TGTGCCAGCAGCCAAGAGGTCCAGTCTTTC. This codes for CASSQEVQSF.

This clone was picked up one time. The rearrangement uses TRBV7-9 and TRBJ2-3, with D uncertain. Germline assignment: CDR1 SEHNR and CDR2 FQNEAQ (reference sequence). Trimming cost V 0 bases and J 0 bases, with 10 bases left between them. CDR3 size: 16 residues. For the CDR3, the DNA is TGTGCCAGCAGCTTAGCGGAGACTCCCAGCACAGATACGCAGTATTTT. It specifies CASSLAETPSTDTQYF. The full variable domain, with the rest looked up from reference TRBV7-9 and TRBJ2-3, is DTGVSQNPRHKITKRGQNVTFRCDPISEHNRLYWYRQTLGQGPEFLTYFQNEAQLEKSRLLSDRFSAERPKGSFSTLEIQRTEQGDSAMYLCASSLAETPSTDTQYFGPGTRLTVL.

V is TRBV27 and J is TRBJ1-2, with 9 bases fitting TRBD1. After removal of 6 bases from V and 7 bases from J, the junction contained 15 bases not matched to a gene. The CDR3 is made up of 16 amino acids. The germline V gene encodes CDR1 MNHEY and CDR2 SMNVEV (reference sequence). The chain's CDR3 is CASRSQGRDREGGYTF. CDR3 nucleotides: TGTGCCAGCAGGTCCCAGGGTAGGGACAGGGAGGGTGGCTACACCTTC.

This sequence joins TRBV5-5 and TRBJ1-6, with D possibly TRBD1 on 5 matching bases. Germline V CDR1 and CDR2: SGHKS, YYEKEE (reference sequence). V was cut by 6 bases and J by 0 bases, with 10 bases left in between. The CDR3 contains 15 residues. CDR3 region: CASTWGRSYNSPLHF. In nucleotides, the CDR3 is TGTGCCAGCACGTGGGGCCGCTCCTATAATTCACCCCTCCACTTT.

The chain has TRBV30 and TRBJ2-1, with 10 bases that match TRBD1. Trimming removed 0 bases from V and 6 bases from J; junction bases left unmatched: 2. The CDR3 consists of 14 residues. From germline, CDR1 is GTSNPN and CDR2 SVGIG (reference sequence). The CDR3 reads CAWSVGQGVNEQFF. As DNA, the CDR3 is TGTGCCTGGAGTGTAGGACAGGGGGTCAATGAGCAGTTCTTC. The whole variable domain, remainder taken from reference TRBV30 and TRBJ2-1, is SQTIHQWPATLVQPVGSPLSLECTVEGTSNPNLYWYRQAAGRGLQLLFYSVGIGQISSEVPQNLSASRPQDRQFILSSKKLLLSDSGFYLCAWSVGQGVNEQFFGPGTRLTVL.